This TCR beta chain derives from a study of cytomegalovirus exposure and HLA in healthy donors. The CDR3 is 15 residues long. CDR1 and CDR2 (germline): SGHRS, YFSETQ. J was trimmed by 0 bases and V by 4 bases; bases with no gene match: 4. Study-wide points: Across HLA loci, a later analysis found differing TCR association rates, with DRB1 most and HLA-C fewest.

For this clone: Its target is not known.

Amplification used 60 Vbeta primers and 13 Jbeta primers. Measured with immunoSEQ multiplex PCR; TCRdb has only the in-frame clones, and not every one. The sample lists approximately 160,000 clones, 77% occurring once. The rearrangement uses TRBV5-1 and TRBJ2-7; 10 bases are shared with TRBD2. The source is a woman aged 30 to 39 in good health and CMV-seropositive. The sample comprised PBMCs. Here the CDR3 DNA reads TGCGCCAGCAGCCGGCTAGCGGGAGCCTCCTACGAGCAGTACTTC. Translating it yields CASSRLAGASYEQYF.